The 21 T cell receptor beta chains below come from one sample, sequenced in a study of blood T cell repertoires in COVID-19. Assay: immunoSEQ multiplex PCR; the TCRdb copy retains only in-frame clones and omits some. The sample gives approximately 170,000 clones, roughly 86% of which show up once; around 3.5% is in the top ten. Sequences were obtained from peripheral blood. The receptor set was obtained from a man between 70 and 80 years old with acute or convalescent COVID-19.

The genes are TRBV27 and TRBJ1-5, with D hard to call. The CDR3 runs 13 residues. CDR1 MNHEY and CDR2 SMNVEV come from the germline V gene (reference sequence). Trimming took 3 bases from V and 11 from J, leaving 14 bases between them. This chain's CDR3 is CASSFGFGYAQHF. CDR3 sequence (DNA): TGTGCCAGCAGTTTCGGATTCGGGTACGCCCAGCATTTT.

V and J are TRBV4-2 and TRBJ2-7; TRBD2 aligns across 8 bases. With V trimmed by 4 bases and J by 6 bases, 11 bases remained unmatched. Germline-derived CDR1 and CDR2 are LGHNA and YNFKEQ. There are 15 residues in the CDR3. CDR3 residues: CASSLSSGIGGEQYF. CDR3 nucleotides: TGTGCCAGCAGCCTGAGTAGCGGGATAGGCGGCGAGCAGTACTTC.

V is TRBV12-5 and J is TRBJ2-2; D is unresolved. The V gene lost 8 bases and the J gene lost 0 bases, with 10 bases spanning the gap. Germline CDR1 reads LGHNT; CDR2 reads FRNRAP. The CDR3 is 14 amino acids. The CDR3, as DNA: TGTGCTAGTAGAGCAATCGCGAACACCGGGGAGCTGTTTTTT. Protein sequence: CASRAIANTGELFF.

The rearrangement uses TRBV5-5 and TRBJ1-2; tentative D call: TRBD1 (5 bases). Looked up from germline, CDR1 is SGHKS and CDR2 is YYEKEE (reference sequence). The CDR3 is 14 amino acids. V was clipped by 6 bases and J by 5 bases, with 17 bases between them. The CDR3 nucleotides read TGTGCCAGCATCGAGGACACGGACCGATATGGCTACACCTTC. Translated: CASIEDTDRYGYTF.

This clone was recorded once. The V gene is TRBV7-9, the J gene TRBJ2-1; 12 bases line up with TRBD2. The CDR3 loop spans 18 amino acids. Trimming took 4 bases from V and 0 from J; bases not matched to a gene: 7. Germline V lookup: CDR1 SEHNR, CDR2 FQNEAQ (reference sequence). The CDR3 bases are TGTGCCAGCAGCTCGCTTCTAGCGGGAGGGCCCTCCTACAATGAGCAGTTCTTC. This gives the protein CASSSLLAGGPSYNEQFF.

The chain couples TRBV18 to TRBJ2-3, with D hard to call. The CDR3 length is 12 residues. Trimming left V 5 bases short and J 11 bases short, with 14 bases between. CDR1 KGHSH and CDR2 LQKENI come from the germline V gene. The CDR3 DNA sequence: TGTGCCAGCTCATCTCCTATTTTGTTGCAGTATTTT. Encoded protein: CASSSPILLQYF. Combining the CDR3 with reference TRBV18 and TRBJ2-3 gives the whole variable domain NAGVMQNPRHLVRRRGQEARLRCSPMKGHSHVYWYRQLPEEGLKFMVYLQKENIIDESGMPKERFSAEFPKEGPSILRIQQVVRGDSAAYFCASSSPILLQYFGPGTRLTVL.

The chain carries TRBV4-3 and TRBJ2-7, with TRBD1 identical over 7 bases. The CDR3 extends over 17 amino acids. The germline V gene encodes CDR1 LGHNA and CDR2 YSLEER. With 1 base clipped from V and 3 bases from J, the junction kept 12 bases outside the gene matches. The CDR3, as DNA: TGCGCCAGCAGCCAAGGAGTCGACACAGGGGTAAGCTACGAGCAGTACTTC. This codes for CASSQGVDTGVSYEQYF.

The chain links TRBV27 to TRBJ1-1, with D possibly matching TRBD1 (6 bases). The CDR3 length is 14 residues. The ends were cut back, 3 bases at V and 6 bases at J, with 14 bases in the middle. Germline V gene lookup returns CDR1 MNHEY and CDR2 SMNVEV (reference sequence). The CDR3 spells CASSLEQGYPEAFF. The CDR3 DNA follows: TGTGCCAGCAGTTTGGAACAGGGTTATCCTGAAGCTTTCTTT.

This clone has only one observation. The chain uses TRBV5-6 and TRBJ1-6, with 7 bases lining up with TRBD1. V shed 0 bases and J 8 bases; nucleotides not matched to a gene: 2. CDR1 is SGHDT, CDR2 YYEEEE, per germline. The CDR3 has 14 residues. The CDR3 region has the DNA TGTGCCAGCAGCTTGGGTCAGGGGGATTCACCCCTCCACTTT. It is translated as CASSLGQGDSPLHF.

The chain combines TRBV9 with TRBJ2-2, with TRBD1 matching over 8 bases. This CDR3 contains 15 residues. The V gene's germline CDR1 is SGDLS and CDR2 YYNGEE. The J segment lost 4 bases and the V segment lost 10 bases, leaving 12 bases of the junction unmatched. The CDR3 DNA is TGTGCCGGCCCCAGGGGGCGGAGGGTCACCGGGGAGCTGTTTTTT. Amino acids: CAGPRGRRVTGELFF.

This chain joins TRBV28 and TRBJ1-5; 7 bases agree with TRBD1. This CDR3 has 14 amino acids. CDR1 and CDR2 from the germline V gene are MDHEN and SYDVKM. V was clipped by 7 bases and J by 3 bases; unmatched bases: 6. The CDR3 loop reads CASTTQGPNQPQHF. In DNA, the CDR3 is TGTGCCAGCACTACACAGGGGCCCAATCAGCCCCAGCATTTT. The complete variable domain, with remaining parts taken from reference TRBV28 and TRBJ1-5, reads DVKVTQSSRYLVKRTGEKVFLECVQDMDHENMFWYRQDPGLGLRLIYFSYDVKMKEKGDIPEGYSVSREKKERFSLILESASTNQTSMYLCASTTQGPNQPQHFGDGTRLSIL.

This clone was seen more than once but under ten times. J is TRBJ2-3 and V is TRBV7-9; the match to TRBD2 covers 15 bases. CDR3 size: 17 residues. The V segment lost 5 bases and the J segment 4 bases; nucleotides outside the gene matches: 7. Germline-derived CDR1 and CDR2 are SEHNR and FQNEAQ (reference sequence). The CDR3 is CASSLGLAGGPADTQYF. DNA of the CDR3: TGTGCCAGCAGCCTTGGACTAGCGGGAGGGCCGGCAGATACGCAGTATTTT.

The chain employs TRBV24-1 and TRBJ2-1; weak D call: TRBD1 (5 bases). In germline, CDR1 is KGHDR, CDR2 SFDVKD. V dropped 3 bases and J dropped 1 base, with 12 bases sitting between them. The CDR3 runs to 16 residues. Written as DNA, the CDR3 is TGTGCCACCAGTGATCCCAGGGCCTCTTCCTACAATGAGCAGTTCTTC. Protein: CATSDPRASSYNEQFF.

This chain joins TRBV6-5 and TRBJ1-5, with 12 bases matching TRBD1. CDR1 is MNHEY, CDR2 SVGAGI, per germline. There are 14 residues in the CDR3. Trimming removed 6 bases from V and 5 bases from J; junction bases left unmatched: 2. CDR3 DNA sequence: TGTGCCAGCAGCGGGACAGGGGGCGATCAGCCCCAGCATTTT. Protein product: CASSGTGGDQPQHF.

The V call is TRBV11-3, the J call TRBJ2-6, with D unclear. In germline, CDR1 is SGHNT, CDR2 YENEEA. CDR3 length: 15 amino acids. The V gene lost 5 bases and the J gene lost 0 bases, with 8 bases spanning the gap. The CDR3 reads CASSGTDSGANVLTF. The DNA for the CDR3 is TGTGCCAGCAGCGGAACAGACTCTGGGGCCAACGTCCTGACTTTC.

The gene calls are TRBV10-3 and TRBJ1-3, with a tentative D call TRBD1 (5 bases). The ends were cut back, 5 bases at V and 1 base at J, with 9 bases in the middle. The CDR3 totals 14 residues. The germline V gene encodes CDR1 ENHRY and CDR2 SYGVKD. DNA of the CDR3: TGTGCCATCAGTTCACAGGTTTCTGGAAACACCATATATTTT. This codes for CAISSQVSGNTIYF.

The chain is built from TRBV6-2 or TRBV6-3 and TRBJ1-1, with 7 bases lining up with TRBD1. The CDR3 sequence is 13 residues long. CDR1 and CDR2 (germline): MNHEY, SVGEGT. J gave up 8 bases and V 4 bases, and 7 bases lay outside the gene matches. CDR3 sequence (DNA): TGTGCCAGCAGTTTAGGGACAGACTCGGAAGCTTTCTTT. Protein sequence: CASSLGTDSEAFF.

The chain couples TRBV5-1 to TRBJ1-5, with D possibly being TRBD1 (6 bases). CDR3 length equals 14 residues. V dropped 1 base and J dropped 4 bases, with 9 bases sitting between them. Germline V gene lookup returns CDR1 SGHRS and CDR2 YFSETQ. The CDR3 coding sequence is TGCGCCAGCAGCTTGACAGGGAAAAATCAGCCCCAGCATTTT. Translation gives CASSLTGKNQPQHF.

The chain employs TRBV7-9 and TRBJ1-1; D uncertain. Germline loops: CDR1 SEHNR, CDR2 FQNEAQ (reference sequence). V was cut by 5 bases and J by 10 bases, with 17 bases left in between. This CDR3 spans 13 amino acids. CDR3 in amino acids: CASSLMGESGAFF. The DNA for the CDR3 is TGTGCCAGCAGCCTAATGGGAGAATCAGGAGCTTTCTTT. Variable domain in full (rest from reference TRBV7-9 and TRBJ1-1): DTGVSQNPRHKITKRGQNVTFRCDPISEHNRLYWYRQTLGQGPEFLTYFQNEAQLEKSRLLSDRFSAERPKGSFSTLEIQRTEQGDSAMYLCASSLMGESGAFFGQGTRLTVV.

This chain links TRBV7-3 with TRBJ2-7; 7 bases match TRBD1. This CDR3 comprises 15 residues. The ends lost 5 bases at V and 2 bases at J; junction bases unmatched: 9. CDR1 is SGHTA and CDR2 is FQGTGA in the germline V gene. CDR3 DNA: TGTGCCAGCAGCGAAAACGCCGGGACAGCCTACGAGCAGTACTTC. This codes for CASSENAGTAYEQYF. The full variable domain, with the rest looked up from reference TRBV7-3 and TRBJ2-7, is GAGVSQTPSNKVTEKGKYVELRCDPISGHTALYWYRQSLGQGPEFLIYFQGTGAADDSGLPNDRFFAVRPEGSVSTLKIQRTERGDSAVYLCASSENAGTAYEQYFGPGTRLTVT.

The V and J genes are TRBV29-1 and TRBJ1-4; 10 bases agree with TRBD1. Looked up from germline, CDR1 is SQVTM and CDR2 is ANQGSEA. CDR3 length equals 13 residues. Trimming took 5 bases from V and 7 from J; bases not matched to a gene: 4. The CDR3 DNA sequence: TGCAGCGTTCGACAGGGGGCGAGTGAAAAACTGTTTTTT. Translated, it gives CSVRQGASEKLFF.